The text below deals with one T cell receptor (beta chain). Its specificity is not known. Sequencing targeted TCR beta in blood CD8+ and CD4+ T cells. While serving as controls, healthy donors were matched for age and sex. Trimming cost V 3 bases and J 6 bases; bases outside gene matches: 5. Looked up from germline, CDR1 is LGHDT and CDR2 is YNNKEL (reference sequence). The CDR3 runs to 16 residues. These data are taken from a study of CD8 T cells in Susac syndrome. Regarding the study as a whole: That the number of individuals in its TCR sequencing and HLA analysis was relatively small was acknowledged by the study.

Random hexamers were used to reverse transcribe an amount of about 0.45 to 1 ug RNA. Amplification of the TCR beta CDR3 was carried out by immunoSEQ multiplex PCR, which spanned a total of 54 Vbeta and 13 Jbeta segments. TCRdb reprocessed the immunoSEQ multiplex PCR reads with MiXCR, giving one entry per CDR3 protein. The sample has some 190,000 distinct CDR3 sequences; 85% to 95% are singletons. The V and J genes are TRBV3-1 and TRBJ2-1, with 13 bases lining up with TRBD2. Material: CD4+ T cells from PBMCs. The clonotype comes from a human donor in good health. In DNA form, the CDR3 reads TGTGCCAGCAGCCACCCGGGACTAGCGGGGTTCAATGAGCAGTTCTTC. It translates to CASSHPGLAGFNEQFF.